A single sample is the source of the 12 T cell receptor beta chains below, sequenced in a study of cytomegalovirus exposure and HLA in healthy donors. PCR amplification relied on 60 Vbeta primers (plus 13 Jbeta primers). The assay was immunoSEQ multiplex PCR, and TCRdb's table has in-frame clones only and misses some. Altogether 100,000 to 150,000 clones are present, over 70% being singletons, with the ten largest covering roughly 4%. Input material: PBMCs. The origin of the receptors is a man younger than 35 in good health and CMV-seropositive.

In this sample, this clone turned up once. This sequence joins TRBV4-1 and TRBJ2-2; D gene unclear. The CDR3 covers 16 residues. CDR1 and CDR2 (germline): MGHRA, YSYEKL. Trimming took off 3 bases at V and 0 bases at J, with 11 bases between the two ends. The CDR3 here is CASSHFQEPNTGELFF. CDR3 sequence (DNA): TGCGCCAGCAGCCATTTCCAGGAACCGAACACCGGGGAGCTGTTTTTT.

The chain combines TRBV5-8 with TRBJ2-7; tentative D call: TRBD1 (6 bases). The CDR3 has 12 amino acids. Trimming removed 3 bases from V and 5 bases from J, with 9 bases in between. The V gene's germline CDR1 is SGHTS and CDR2 YDEGEE. CDR3 protein: CASSYRVHEQYF. The CDR3 DNA reads TGTGCCAGCAGCTACAGGGTCCACGAGCAGTACTTC.

The V and J genes are TRBV6-5 and TRBJ2-1, with 9 nucleotides matching TRBD1. The trim removed 6 bases at V and 0 bases at J, leaving 3 bases unmatched. This CDR3 has 15 residues. Germline V gene sequence: CDR1 MNHEY, CDR2 SVGAGI. The CDR3 loop reads CASRRDRVSYNEQFF. As DNA, the CDR3 is TGTGCCAGCAGGCGGGACAGGGTCTCCTACAATGAGCAGTTCTTC.

This clone is a singleton in its sample. This chain joins TRBV19 and TRBJ1-2; TRBD1 might be the D (6 bases). The V end was cut by 6 bases, the J end by 5 bases, with 16 bases between. Per germline, CDR1 LNHDA and CDR2 SQIVND (reference sequence). CDR3 size: 14 residues. CDR3 sequence (DNA): TGTGCCAGTAGCCCTACGGGGGGCTGGTATGGCTACACCTTC. This codes for CASSPTGGWYGYTF.

The chain uses TRBV6-1 and TRBJ2-2, with 9 bases matching TRBD1. J lost 4 bases, V lost 2 bases, and 5 bases had no gene match. This CDR3 has 16 residues. Germline V gives CDR1 MNHNS, CDR2 SASEGT. The CDR3 loop reads CASSEMGTGITGELFF. The DNA of the CDR3 is TGTGCCAGCAGTGAAATGGGGACAGGGATCACCGGGGAGCTGTTTTTT.

The rearrangement uses TRBV5-1 and TRBJ2-7, with 11 bases matching TRBD2. This CDR3 has 15 amino acids. Trimming cost V 0 bases and J 4 bases; bases outside gene matches: 3. Germline CDR1 and CDR2: SGHRS and YFSETQ. CDR3 residues: CASSLGLAGTYEQYF. CDR3 coding DNA: TGCGCCAGCAGCTTGGGACTAGCGGGGACGTACGAGCAGTACTTC.

The chain is built from TRBV19 and TRBJ1-5, with D unclear. The germline V gene has CDR1 LNHDA and CDR2 SQIVND (reference sequence). V was cut by 1 base and J by 0 bases, with 13 bases left in between. The length of the CDR3 is 17 residues. In nucleotides, the CDR3 is TGTGCCAGTAGTATAGTGCACACAGCATATAGCAATCAGCCCCAGCATTTT. Translating it yields CASSIVHTAYSNQPQHF.

This clone came up a few times. The chain employs TRBV6-5 and TRBJ2-3; 7 bases line up with TRBD1. Per germline, CDR1 MNHEY and CDR2 SVGAGI. Trimming at V came to 4 bases and at J to 2 bases, leaving 6 bases not matched to a gene. The CDR3 is made up of 15 amino acids. Here the CDR3 reads CASSLSGQPTDTQYF. The CDR3 DNA reads TGTGCCAGCAGTTTATCGGGACAGCCCACAGATACGCAGTATTTT.

CDR3 nucleotides: TGTGCCATCAGTGAGTCCCGGGGCGGGGAGCTGTTTTTT. Translated, it gives CAISESRGGELFF. This sequence joins TRBV10-3 and TRBJ2-2; tentative D call: TRBD2 (5 bases). Per the germline V gene, CDR1 is ENHRY and CDR2 is SYGVKD. The CDR3 is 13 amino acids. With 0 bases removed from V and 7 bases from J, the gap between germline ends came to 6 bases.

This sequence joins TRBV6-6 and TRBJ2-7; no clear D gene. The CDR3 contains 13 residues. V was pared by 2 bases and J by 5 bases, with 10 bases between. Per the germline V gene, CDR1 is MNHNY and CDR2 is SVGAGI (reference sequence). The DNA for the CDR3 is TGTGCCAGCAGTTACCAGGAAACGGACGAGCAGTACTTC. Its translation: CASSYQETDEQYF.

This sequence joins TRBV19 and TRBJ2-5; 9 bases align to TRBD1. The germline V gene encodes CDR1 LNHDA and CDR2 SQIVND (reference sequence). Trimming took 4 bases from V and 0 from J; bases not matched to a gene: 6. The CDR3 extends over 16 amino acids. This chain's CDR3 is CASSRRRTGDQETQYF. CDR3 nucleotides: TGTGCCAGTAGTAGACGACGGACAGGGGACCAAGAGACCCAGTACTTC.

V gene TRBV9 combines with J gene TRBJ1-1, with D perhaps matching TRBD1 (5 bases). Germline V gene lookup returns CDR1 SGDLS and CDR2 YYNGEE. This CDR3 has 13 residues. The V and J ends lost 0 bases and 3 bases respectively, with 6 bases between them. In nucleotides, the CDR3 is TGTGCCAGCAGCGTAGGCAGGGACACTGAAGCTTTCTTT. It translates to CASSVGRDTEAFF.